This TCR beta chain originates from a study of T cells in Graves' hyperthyroidism and ophthalmopathy. The V gene lost 6 bases and the J gene lost 6 bases, with 8 bases spanning the gap. Germline loops: CDR1 DFQATT, CDR2 SNEGSKA (reference sequence). The CDR3 contains 11 residues. This clonotype was seen more than once but under ten times. Patients were excluded because of uncontrolled infection, other autoimmune disease, pregnancy or lactation. Orbital computed tomography, thyroid ultrasound, serum thyroxine and TRAb, and clinical symptoms together informed the diagnoses. TCR beta CDR3 region amplification was performed from RNA transcripts. HTBI primers were employed in a first-round RT-PCR of the TCR CDR3. From the multiplex PCR reads, TCRdb called clonotypes with MiXCR, one entry per CDR3 protein. The repertoire has hundreds of thousands of distinct CDR3 sequences, around 25% of them found once; the top ten carry around 67%.

The sequence was obtained from a man aged 45 to 65 with Graves' hyperthyroidism. The chain employs TRBV20-1 and TRBJ2-2, with D hard to call. Sequencing was done on a sample of blood. The CDR3 sequence is CSAEVAGELFF. The CDR3 DNA reads as TGCAGTGCCGAGGTTGCCGGGGAGCTGTTTTTT.